The TCR beta chain described here comes from a study of shared clonotypes between healthy human individuals. Notes on the study in general: For naive CD4 cells, 5% to 6.5% of clonotypes were shared across a handful of donors. Generation probabilities of non-shared clonotypes were lower (relative to those shared by all four donors).

The CDR3 contains 12 residues. V lost 5 bases, J lost 4 bases, and 5 bases lay in between. The germline V gene encodes CDR1 MNHEY and CDR2 SVGAGI. Regarding this clone: What it recognizes is unknown.

Both subsets, CD45RA+ naive and CD45RA-negative memory, were split from the CD4+ cells. Profiled with immunoSEQ multiplex PCR; TCRdb holds only in-frame clones, not every one. The sample consists of approximately 2.3 million clones, 93% of them appearing once. This sequence joins TRBV6-5 and TRBJ1-4; D remains ambiguous. The sample was naive CD4+ T cells from PBMCs. Subset described: CD45RA+ positively selected. The receptor's source is a man between 18 and 29 years old in good health. Some clones in this sample may be carry-over from other donors' samples. The CDR3 DNA is TGTGCCAGCAGTGGCCGTAATGAAAAACTGTTTTTT. Its protein is CASSGRNEKLFF.